This entry describes one T cell receptor (beta chain). Its antigen is not identified. PCR amplification relied on 60 Vbeta primers (plus 13 Jbeta primers). Sequenced by immunoSEQ multiplex PCR; TCRdb stores in-frame clones only, minus some. This table holds about 140,000 clones, roughly 90% found once. This entry comes from a study of cytomegalovirus exposure and HLA in healthy donors. Whole-study results and caveats: Accurate predictions that matched the HLA-A and HLA-B alleles of most subjects were reportedly made from TCR beta sequences. With DRB1 most and HLA-C fewest, TCR association rates differed between HLA loci in a later analysis. Reports showed the classifier diagnosing cytomegalovirus status with high specificity and sensitivity.

Trimming cost V 1 base and J 5 bases; bases outside gene matches: 13. CDR1 and CDR2 from the germline V gene are LGHNA and YNFKEQ. The CDR3 spans 17 residues. This TCR derives from a woman in her thirties or forties in good health and CMV-seronegative. J is TRBJ2-5 and V is TRBV4-2, with 7 bases matching TRBD2. Sequencing was performed on PBMCs. CDR3: CASSQARLVARGETQYF. The CDR3, as DNA: TGTGCCAGCAGCCAAGCGCGGTTGGTAGCGCGGGGGGAGACCCAGTACTTC.